The 4 T cell receptor beta chains given below trace back to one sample, sequenced in a study of blood T cell repertoires in COVID-19. Some clones are missing from TCRdb's copy, which holds only in-frame ones; the method was immunoSEQ multiplex PCR. The sample carries approximately 190,000 clones, approximately 80% recorded once. The sample taken for sequencing was PBMCs or T cells enriched from blood (not recorded which). These receptors originate from a woman aged 55-70 years with acute COVID-19.

The gene calls are TRBV12-5 and TRBJ2-5, with a weak D call TRBD1 (6 bases). The germline CDR1 and CDR2 sequences are LGHNT and FRNRAP. The V end lost 0 bases, the J end lost 7 bases, and 15 bases lay between the germline ends. This CDR3 has 15 residues. CDR3 bases: TGTGCTAGTGGTTTGGTAATGAACAGGGCCGGGACCCAGTACTTC. It encodes CASGLVMNRAGTQYF.

This clone came up once. The V gene is TRBV5-1, the J gene TRBJ1-2; 7 nucleotides align to TRBD1. In germline, CDR1 is SGHRS, CDR2 YFSETQ. This CDR3 spans 14 amino acids. The J segment lost 5 bases and the V segment lost 2 bases, leaving 6 bases of the junction unmatched. For the CDR3, the DNA is TGCGCCAGCAGCTTTGACAGGGCCCCGTATGGCTACACCTTC. Protein product: CASSFDRAPYGYTF.

The V gene is TRBV11-3, the J gene TRBJ2-2; D might be TRBD2 (5 bases). V lost 5 bases, J lost 4 bases, and 8 bases lay in between. This CDR3 spans 13 amino acids. CDR1 is SGHNT, CDR2 YENEEA, per germline. CDR3 sequence (DNA): TGTGCCAGCAGCCCTGGACTCACCGGGGAGCTGTTTTTT. This encodes CASSPGLTGELFF.

The chain combines TRBV7-9 with TRBJ2-7; D might be TRBD2 (5 bases). CDR1 SEHNR and CDR2 FQNEAQ come from the germline V gene (reference sequence). The CDR3 runs to 15 residues. Trimming stripped 5 bases from V and 6 bases from J, with 20 bases between. DNA of the CDR3: TGTGCCAGCAGCCCCGCCGGGGTAGGGCCCGCCGAGCAGTACTTC. Translation gives CASSPAGVGPAEQYF.